The 13 T cell receptor beta chains below were found in one sample sequenced in a study of neurological immune-mediated disorders. TCRdb re-derived calls from the 5' RACE reads in MiXCR, one entry per CDR3 protein. The sample lists roughly 9,800 distinct CDR3 sequences, approximately 22% occurring once. Sequenced sample: CD8+ T cells from blood. These receptors all stem from a woman in her thirties or forties with multiple sclerosis.

This clonotype qualifies as medium-sized. This chain links TRBV21-1 with TRBJ2-4; the table's D call, TRBD2, has no DNA check behind it. TRBV21-1 is described as a pseudogene. The CDR3 contains 16 residues. CDR3 region: CASSKARRYGRGKLYF. The DNA of the CDR3 is TGTGCCAGCAGCAAAGCCCGGCGGTATGGGAGGGGTAAACTGTACTTC.

V is TRBV4-1 and J is TRBJ2-6; D is unclear. The V and J ends lost 1 base and 2 bases respectively, with 9 bases between them. The CDR3 is made up of 16 amino acids. Germline V gene data show CDR1 as MGHRA and CDR2 as YSYEKL. CDR3 coding DNA: TGCGCCAGCAGCCAAGGTTCGGGCCCTGGGGCCAACGTCCTGACTTTC. Protein sequence: CASSQGSGPGANVLTF.

The chain employs TRBV14 and TRBJ2-7; 10 nucleotides agree with TRBD1. This CDR3 has 15 amino acids. Germline V lookup: CDR1 SGHDN, CDR2 FVKESK. The V and J ends lost 1 base and 4 bases, in that order; junction bases with no gene match: 4. CDR3 nucleotides: TGTGCCAGCAGCCAAGGACAGGGGGCTGTGTACGAGCAGTACTTC. Translating it yields CASSQGQGAVYEQYF.

The chain carries TRBV12-3 or TRBV12-4 and TRBJ1-1; TRBD1 might be the D (5 bases). The CDR3 has 17 residues. Trimming left V 2 bases short and J 3 bases short, with 19 bases between. The CDR3 protein is CASSLSGRAGRYTEAFF. The CDR3 bases are TGTGCCAGCAGTTTAAGTGGAAGGGCAGGGCGGTACACTGAAGCTTTCTTT.

Within the sample, this clonotype is medium-sized. This chain joins TRBV11-2 and TRBJ1-6, with D hard to call. V was pared by 0 bases and J by 7 bases, with 4 bases between. CDR1 is SGHAT, CDR2 FQNNGV, per germline. The CDR3 consists of 13 residues. In nucleotides, the CDR3 is TGTGCCAGCAGCTTAGAGGGCAATTCACCCCTCCACTTT. It yields the protein CASSLEGNSPLHF.

This clonotype was seen more than once but under ten times. The rearrangement joins TRBV6-1 to TRBJ2-5; TRBD2 aligns across 10 bases. Germline V gene sequence: CDR1 MNHNS, CDR2 SASEGT. The trim removed 5 bases at V and 3 bases at J, leaving 3 bases unmatched. The CDR3 covers 14 residues. The CDR3 protein is CASSRGTSEETQYF. The CDR3 DNA sequence: TGTGCCAGCAGTCGAGGGACTAGCGAAGAGACCCAGTACTTC.

This clonotype is labeled medium-sized. The CDR3 coding sequence is TGTGCCATCGCCACCTCCTACGAGCAGTACTTC. Amino acid sequence: CAIATSYEQYF. The rearrangement uses TRBV10-3 and TRBJ2-7; D gene unclear. V lost 8 bases, J lost 0 bases, and 5 bases lay in between. The CDR3 spans 11 residues. Germline V gives CDR1 ENHRY, CDR2 SYGVKD.

This clonotype was recorded at least ten times. The rearrangement links TRBV14 to TRBJ2-1; TRBD2 matches at 12 bases. The CDR3 extends over 16 amino acids. Germline lookup yields CDR1 SGHDN and CDR2 FVKESK. V was pared by 2 bases and J by 7 bases, with 6 bases of the junction left unmatched. CDR3 sequence: CASSQPGLAGTNEQFF. CDR3 DNA: TGTGCCAGCAGCCAACCAGGACTAGCGGGGACAAATGAGCAGTTCTTC. Full variable domain (remainder filled in from reference TRBV14 and TRBJ2-1): EAGVTQFPSHSVIEKGQTVTLRCDPISGHDNLYWYRRVMGKEIKFLLHFVKESKQDESGMPNNRFLAERTGGTYSTLKVQPAELEDSGVYFCASSQPGLAGTNEQFFGPGTRLTVL.

In this sample, this clonotype turned up many times. The chain couples TRBV9 to TRBJ2-7; 10 bases map to TRBD1. The J segment lost 4 bases and the V segment lost 4 bases, leaving 8 bases of the junction unmatched. CDR1 is SGDLS and CDR2 is YYNGEE in the germline V gene. This CDR3 region has 15 residues. The CDR3 DNA reads TGTGCCAGCAGCTCCACCGGGACAGGGGATTACGAGCAGTACTTC. Amino acids: CASSSTGTGDYEQYF.

This clonotype is medium-sized. V is TRBV5-1 and J is TRBJ2-7; 7 bases line up with TRBD1. From germline, CDR1 is SGHRS and CDR2 YFSETQ. V was clipped by 1 base and J by 6 bases; unmatched bases: 1. The CDR3 spans 12 residues. The CDR3 region has the DNA TGCGCCAGCAGCTTGACAGGGGTCGAGCAGTACTTC. Amino acid sequence: CASSLTGVEQYF.

The sample holds many counts of this clonotype. Here the CDR3 DNA reads TGCAGCGCCGGGACAGGGTCGACCACTTCTGGGGCCAACGTCCTGACTTTC. Protein product: CSAGTGSTTSGANVLTF. V and J are TRBV29-1 and TRBJ2-6, with TRBD1 matching over 9 bases. CDR3 length equals 17 residues. Germline V gene data show CDR1 as SQVTM and CDR2 as ANQGSEA. Germline trimming cut 7 bases from V and 1 base from J; bases unmatched to any gene: 11. Full variable domain (missing parts from reference TRBV29-1 and TRBJ2-6): SAVISQKPSRDICQRGTSLTIQCQVDSQVTMMFWYRQQPGQSLTLIATANQGSEATYESGFVIDKFPISRPNLTFSTLTVSNMSPEDSSIYLCSAGTGSTTSGANVLTFGAGSRLTVL.

As regards this clonotype: This may stem from a read error, because a much larger clone lies one nucleotide away. The rearrangement links TRBV9 to TRBJ2-3; 9 bases align to TRBD2. In germline, CDR1 is SGDLS, CDR2 YYNGEE. This CDR3 is built from 14 residues. With 2 bases clipped from V and 7 bases from J, the junction kept 5 bases outside the gene matches. For the CDR3, the DNA is TGTGCCAGCAGCGTCAGCGGGGGGCGGAATACGCAGTATTTT. Its translation is CASSVSGGRNTQYF. The full variable domain, in which reference TRBV9 and TRBJ2-3 provide the parts outside the CDR3, is DSGVTQTPKHLITATGQRVTLRCSPRSGDLSVYWYQQSLDQGLQFLIQYYNGEERAKGNILERFSAQQFPDLHSELNLSSLELGDSALYFCASSVSGGRNTQYFGPGTRLTVL.

The count of this clonotype is one. A junction boundary mismatches the germline segment, possibly from a read error. The chain links TRBV5-1 to TRBJ1-1; 8 positions match TRBD1. Germline CDR1 is SGHRS and CDR2 is YFSETQ. The CDR3 is 13 residues long. The CDR3: CTSNGQGGTEAFF. The CDR3, as DNA: TGCACCAGCAATGGACAGGGAGGGACTGAAGCTTTCTTT.